The clone carrying this T cell receptor beta chain was counted only a few times. The sample originates from a study of cytomegalovirus exposure and HLA in healthy donors. V lost 4 bases, J lost 1 base, and 6 bases stayed unmatched. The CDR3 spans 16 residues. Germline V gene sequence: CDR1 SGHRS, CDR2 YFSETQ. PCR involved 60 Vbeta and 13 Jbeta primers. In the study's own analysis: Per a later analysis, the number of unique TCR beta chains was about 80 million, of which some 9.9 million were shared. Generated by immunoSEQ multiplex PCR, the TCRdb table keeps only in-frame clones and is missing some. Clonal size and the V and J genes are those of that table, whereas D and trimming came from the DNA. The table shows under 200,000 clones, with roughly 82% occurring only once.

This rearrangement joins TRBV5-1 to TRBJ1-1; 11 bases match TRBD1. The specimen was PBMCs. This clonotype was sampled from a woman between 50 and 59 years old in good health and CMV-seropositive. Written as DNA, the CDR3 is TGCGCCAGCAGCCCCGGACAGGGGGCCGGGAACACTGAAGCTTTCTTT. Encoded protein: CASSPGQGAGNTEAFF.